The sequence of this T cell receptor (beta chain) was determined in a study of T cell responses to AZD1222 COVID-19 vaccine. The CDR3 is 16 amino acids. Germline V CDR1 and CDR2: MNHEY, SMNVEV (reference sequence). With 5 bases removed from V and 2 bases from J, the gap between germline ends came to 18 bases. The study, taken as a whole, reports: All repertoire sampling was performed exclusively after the peak T cell response. Donors skewed white British and female; clonal diversity was possibly underestimated.

Produced via immunoSEQ multiplex PCR; TCRdb's table is partial and in-frame only. Of more than 150,000 clones in the sample, 85% to 90% were seen once. Concerning this clone: The target antigen is unknown.

This chain links TRBV27 with TRBJ1-2; D gene unclear. Sequenced material: peripheral blood, taken on day 0 of AZD1222 vaccination. The TCR comes from an adult in good health. The CDR3 nucleotides are TGTGCCAGCAGTAGCTTTCGAGTCCCAGAAAACTATGGCTACACCTTC. It encodes CASSSFRVPENYGYTF.